This T cell receptor beta chain emerged from a study of blood T cell repertoires in COVID-19. Study-wide background: The United States, Italy and Spain were the sources of the acute and convalescent COVID-19 samples.

In the authors' methods: Reference gene primer amplification gave estimated nucleated cell counts. The method was immunoSEQ multiplex PCR; TCRdb's version includes in-frame clones alone and lacks a portion of them. V and J calls and clone size are those listed in that table; D and trimming were worked out from the DNA. The sample contains some 110,000 clones, approximately 85% of which appear only once. Trimming at V came to 5 bases and at J to 8 bases, leaving 6 bases not matched to a gene. Per germline, CDR1 SGHTA and CDR2 FQGTGA. CDR3 size: 15 residues. The rearrangement joins TRBV7-3 to TRBJ2-1; 13 bases match TRBD2. This clonotype originated in an older man with acute or convalescent COVID-19. The sample comprised peripheral blood. The CDR3 is CASSDGTSGDHEQFF. In nucleotides, the CDR3 is TGTGCCAGCAGCGACGGGACTAGCGGGGACCATGAGCAGTTCTTC.